This T cell receptor beta chain is drawn from a study of blood T cell repertoires in COVID-19. Germline loops: CDR1 SNHLY, CDR2 FYNNEI. This CDR3 is built from 11 residues. The V end was cut by 5 bases, the J end by 5 bases, with 6 bases between. The data were produced by immunoSEQ multiplex PCR, yet TCRdb's version contains in-frame clones alone and is incomplete. The sample contains 120,000 to 150,000 clones, about 91% of which appear only once. Sequencing was performed on peripheral blood. The TCR originated in a human donor in a cohort sampled during active COVID-19. The chain recombines TRBV2 with TRBJ1-1; perhaps TRBD1 as D (5 bases). The CDR3 reads CASSQGTEAFF. The CDR3 nucleotides read TGTGCCAGCAGTCAGGGAACTGAAGCTTTCTTT.